This T cell receptor beta chain was identified in a study of control samples from healthy donors and cancer patients. Using immunoSEQ multiplex PCR, the repertoire was profiled, and TCRdb retains in-frame clones only, with some absent. The sample contains 150,000 to 200,000 clones, roughly 90% of which appear only once. This clone came up once. Trimming pared 0 bases from V and 5 bases from J, leaving 10 bases between. Germline lookup yields CDR1 LGHDT and CDR2 YNNKEL (reference sequence). The CDR3 spans 14 residues. This TCR was recovered from a man in his thirties or forties in good health. The chain links TRBV3-1 (or the pseudogene TRBV3-2) to TRBJ1-2; no firm D call. Sequencing was done on a sample of blood. The CDR3 is CASSQDLNGYGYTF. In nucleotides, the CDR3 is TGTGCCAGCAGCCAAGATCTAAATGGGTATGGCTACACCTTC.